In its sample, the clone carrying this TCR beta chain was seen many times. Libraries of TCR beta came from iRepertoire HTBI primers plus Arm-PCR of CDR3 regions. TCRdb re-derived calls from the multiplex PCR reads in MiXCR, one entry per CDR3 protein. The data show 500,000 or so distinct CDR3 sequences, approximately 16% seen once. The data stem from a study of regulatory T cells in long-lasting Graves disease. The CDR3 has 14 residues. CDR1 and CDR2 (germline): SGHAT, FQNNGV. V dropped 6 bases and J dropped 0 bases, with 12 bases sitting between them. Sample time point: newly diagnosed GD, antithyroid drugs for less than 3 months. Preparation of the TCR library used RNA extracted from PBMCs. Recruitment took place at an endocrinology department in Xi'an, China. This sample was also put to use in a study of T cells in Graves' hyperthyroidism and ophthalmopathy. That work contributes: Among clonotypes expanded in thyroid above 0.001, most were also found in blood.

The rearrangement links TRBV11-2 to TRBJ2-7, with no clear D. The sample in question was peripheral blood mononuclear cells (PBMCs), obtained at new diagnosis, from a patient treated with antithyroid drugs. The source of this sequence is a middle-aged woman with Graves disease. CDR3 sequence: CASRNSGSSYEQYF. CDR3 DNA sequence: TGTGCCAGCAGAAACTCCGGGTCCTCCTACGAGCAGTACTTC.